Listed below are T cell receptor beta chains from one sample, sequenced in a study of shared clonotypes between healthy human individuals. Data came from immunoSEQ multiplex PCR; TCRdb stores just in-frame clones and leaves some out. The data hold 700,000 to 950,000 clones, with about 96% observed a single time. Material: naive CD8+ T cells sorted from blood. These receptors originate from a young man in good health. The CDR3 runs from the conserved cysteine through the conserved F or W. The D gene is left open where the match is weak. Not all rows give a size; the values are once, few, many and, for expanded clones, a class.

V gene,D gene,clone size,J gene,CDR3 DNA,CDR3 protein
TRBV7-9,TRBD2,-,TRBJ2-7,TGTGCCAGCAGCTTTCCTAGCGGGAGGTACGAGCAGTACTTC,CASSFPSGRYEQYF
TRBV7-9,-,-,TRBJ2-3,TGTGCCAGCAGCTTAGAGGCAGGGGTGAAGTATTTT,CASSLEAGVKYF
TRBV27,-,-,TRBJ2-4,TGTGCCAGCGGGAGCGGGAACATTCAGTACTTC,CASGSGNIQYF
TRBV15,TRBD2,-,TRBJ2-7,TGTGCCACCAGCAGCTCGCGGGAGACGTACGAGCAGTACTTC,CATSSSRETYEQYF
TRBV6-5,-,-,TRBJ2-5,TGTGCCAGCAGTTATAGACTAGATCTTGAGACCCAGTACTTC,CASSYRLDLETQYF
TRBV5-1,TRBD2,-,TRBJ2-1,TGCGCCAGCAGCTTGGAGGCGGGAGCCATCGGGGATGAGCAGTTCTTC,CASSLEAGAIGDEQFF
TRBV28,-,-,TRBJ2-1,TGTGCCAGCAGTTTATCGGGACTTCAAGCCAATGAGCAGTTCTTC,CASSLSGLQANEQFF
TRBV7-6,-,-,TRBJ2-1,TGTGCCAGCAGCTTAGCAGACAGAAATGAGCAGTTCTTC,CASSLADRNEQFF
TRBV10-2,TRBD2,-,TRBJ2-7,TGCGCCAGCAGCTCGGGACTAGGCTACGAGCAGTACTTC,CASSSGLGYEQYF
TRBV7-9,TRBD1,-,TRBJ1-1,TGTGCCAGCACCATAGGGGGCGCGGAAGCTTTCTTT,CASTIGGAEAFF
TRBV27,TRBD1,-,TRBJ2-5,TGTGCCAGCAAACCCCAGGGGGCAGAGACCCAGTACTTC,CASKPQGAETQYF
TRBV9,-,once,TRBJ2-1,TGTGCCAGCAGCGTAAGTAGGGCTGTTCATAATCATAATGAGCAGTTCTTC,CASSVSRAVHNHNEQFF
TRBV7-9,-,-,TRBJ2-1,TGTGCCAGCAGCTTGGGGGAGAGCTCCTACAATGAGCAGTTCTTC,CASSLGESSYNEQFF
TRBV11-2,TRBD2,-,TRBJ2-1,TGTGCCAGTCAGAGCGGGAGGCTCGGGGATGAGCAGTTCTTC,CASQSGRLGDEQFF
TRBV1,-,once,TRBJ2-7,TGCACCAGCAGCCCGAACTACTCCGGGGGCTACGAGCAGTACTTC,CTSSPNYSGGYEQYF
TRBV19,-,-,TRBJ2-3,TGTGCCAGTAGTATAGGGGCAGCGGCAAGCACAGATACGCAGTATTTT,CASSIGAAASTDTQYF
TRBV13,-,-,TRBJ2-1,TGTGCCAGCAGCATCTCTAGCCCTGAGCAGTTCTTC,CASSISSPEQFF
TRBV7-2,-,-,TRBJ2-3,TGTGCCAGCAGCTTAGACCCAGGAGATACGCAGTATTTT,CASSLDPGDTQYF
TRBV27,-,-,TRBJ2-7,TGTGCCAGCAGTTTAGGGAGCTTTTTCGAGCAGTACTTC,CASSLGSFFEQYF
TRBV5-5,TRBD1,once,TRBJ2-5,TGTGCCAGCAGCCAAAATATCCGGGACAGTCAAGAGACCCAGTACTTC,CASSQNIRDSQETQYF
TRBV27,TRBD1,-,TRBJ2-3,TGTGCCAGCAGCTACCGGGACAGACGCACAGATACGCAGTATTTT,CASSYRDRRTDTQYF
TRBV7-3,TRBD1,-,TRBJ2-1,TGTGCCAGCAGCTTATCGGGGACAGGTTACAATGAGCAGTTCTTC,CASSLSGTGYNEQFF
TRBV11-2,-,-,TRBJ2-1,TGTGCCAGCAGCCCTACGAGGGATGAGCAGTTCTTC,CASSPTRDEQFF
TRBV5-1,-,-,TRBJ2-7,TGCGCCAGCAGCGCGGACGGCGAGCAGTACTTC,CASSADGEQYF
TRBV13,-,-,TRBJ2-7,TGTGCCAGCAGCTTAGTCGGGGTCTACGAGCAGTACTTC,CASSLVGVYEQYF
TRBV6-5,TRBD2,-,TRBJ2-3,TGTGCCAGCAGTTACGGTCTAGCGGGAGAAACAGATACGCAGTATTTT,CASSYGLAGETDTQYF
TRBV5-6,-,-,TRBJ2-1,TGTGCCAGCAGCTTGGTGAGTGAGCAGTTCTTC,CASSLVSEQFF
TRBV4-1,-,-,TRBJ2-7,TGCGCCAGCAGCCAAGGGACAGTTACCTACGAGCAGTACTTC,CASSQGTVTYEQYF
TRBV5-5,TRBD1,-,TRBJ1-1,TGTGCCAGCAAGGGCGGGACAGGGGATTTTTCTGAAGCTTTCTTT,CASKGGTGDFSEAFF
TRBV7-9,TRBD2,-,TRBJ2-7,TGTGCCAGCAGCAACACCAGCGGGGAGAAGGCCTACGAGCAGTACTTC,CASSNTSGEKAYEQYF
TRBV7-8,-,-,TRBJ2-7,TGTGCCAGCAGCCAGTGGACAGATTCCTACGAGCAGTACTTC,CASSQWTDSYEQYF
TRBV2,TRBD2,-,TRBJ2-3,TGTGCCAGCAGTGTTAGGACTAGCGGGAGGCGCGATACGCAGTATTTT,CASSVRTSGRRDTQYF
TRBV28,-,-,TRBJ2-7,TGTGCCAGCAGTTTAGGTCCGGGCTCCTACGAGCAGTACTTC,CASSLGPGSYEQYF
TRBV7-9,-,once,TRBJ1-2,TGTGCCAGCAGCTTAGGCGGGGGGAAGAATGGCTACACCTTC,CASSLGGGKNGYTF
TRBV9,TRBD1,-,TRBJ2-2,TGTGCCAGCAGCGTAAGTCTCGGACAGGGGGCAATTTTCAACACCGGGGAGCTGTTTTTT,CASSVSLGQGAIFNTGELFF
TRBV9,-,-,TRBJ2-3,TGTGCCAGCAGCGTAGAGGGGGGCGGCACAGATACGCAGTATTTT,CASSVEGGGTDTQYF
TRBV9,TRBD1,-,TRBJ1-2,TGTGCCAGCAGCGTAGGGACAGGGGATCTTTATGGCTACACCTTC,CASSVGTGDLYGYTF
TRBV5-1,TRBD1,-,TRBJ2-7,TGCGCCAGCAGCAACCCGGGGACAGCCTACGAGCAGTACTTC,CASSNPGTAYEQYF
TRBV6-5,-,-,TRBJ2-2,TGTGCCAGCAGTCCAGAAAACACCGGGGAGCTGTTTTTT,CASSPENTGELFF
TRBV2,TRBD2,-,TRBJ2-7,TGTGCCAGCAGTGAAAGCGGGGGATTAATCTACGAGCAGTACTTC,CASSESGGLIYEQYF
TRBV30,TRBD1,-,TRBJ2-2,TGTGCCGGGACAGGCAGAAGCACCGGGGAGCTGTTTTTT,CAGTGRSTGELFF
TRBV4-1,-,-,TRBJ2-7,TGCGCCAGCAGGAAAACGGGGAGCTCCTACGAGCAGTACTTC,CASRKTGSSYEQYF
TRBV4-1,-,-,TRBJ2-1,TGCGCCAGCAGCCAAGATCGGGCCAATGAGCAGTTCTTC,CASSQDRANEQFF
TRBV5-1,TRBD2,once,TRBJ2-1,TGCGCCAGCAGCTTGGCTAGCGGGAGTGTGAATGAGCAGTTCTTC,CASSLASGSVNEQFF
TRBV7-8,-,-,TRBJ2-1,TGTGCCAGCGGCCTCTTAGGATTGAACAATGAGCAGTTCTTC,CASGLLGLNNEQFF
TRBV14,TRBD1,-,TRBJ2-7,TGTGCCAGCAGCCCACTCGCGGCAGGGGGCACTTACGAGCAGTACTTC,CASSPLAAGGTYEQYF
TRBV6-5,-,-,TRBJ2-7,TGTGCCAGCAGTTACTCGATGCCAGCTTCCTACGAGCAGTACTTC,CASSYSMPASYEQYF
TRBV5-1,-,-,TRBJ1-1,TGCGCCAGCAGCCGGAAAGAGGAGACAGAAGCTTTCTTT,CASSRKEETEAFF
TRBV19,TRBD1,-,TRBJ1-5,TGTGCCAGTAGTATGGGACAGATTAGCAATCAGCCCCAGCATTTT,CASSMGQISNQPQHF